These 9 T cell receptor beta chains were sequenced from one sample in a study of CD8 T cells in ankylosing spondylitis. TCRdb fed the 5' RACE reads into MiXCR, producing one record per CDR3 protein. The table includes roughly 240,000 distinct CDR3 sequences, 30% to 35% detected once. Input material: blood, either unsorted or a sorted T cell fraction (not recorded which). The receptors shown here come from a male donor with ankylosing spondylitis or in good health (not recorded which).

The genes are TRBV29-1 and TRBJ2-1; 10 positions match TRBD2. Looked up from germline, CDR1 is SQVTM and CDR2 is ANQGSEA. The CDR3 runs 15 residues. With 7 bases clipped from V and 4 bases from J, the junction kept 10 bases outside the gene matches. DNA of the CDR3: TGCAGCGGGGATCCCGGGACTAGCGCATACAATGAGCAGTTCTTC. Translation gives CSGDPGTSAYNEQFF.

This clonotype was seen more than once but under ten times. CDR3 residues: CASSYSTSGVLTDTQYF. The CDR3 DNA reads TGTGCCAGCAGTTACTCGACTAGCGGGGTACTAACAGATACGCAGTATTTT. V usage is TRBV6-2 or TRBV6-3 and J usage is TRBJ2-3, with TRBD2 matching over 11 bases. J was trimmed by 3 bases and V by 0 bases; bases with no gene match: 5. Germline V gives CDR1 MNHEY, CDR2 SVGEGT. The CDR3 has 17 residues.

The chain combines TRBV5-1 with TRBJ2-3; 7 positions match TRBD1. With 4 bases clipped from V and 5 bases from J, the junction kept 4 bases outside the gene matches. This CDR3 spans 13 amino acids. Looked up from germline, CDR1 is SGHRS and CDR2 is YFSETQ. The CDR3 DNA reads TGCGCCAGCAGCGCCAGACAGGGAGATACGCAGTATTTT. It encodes CASSARQGDTQYF.

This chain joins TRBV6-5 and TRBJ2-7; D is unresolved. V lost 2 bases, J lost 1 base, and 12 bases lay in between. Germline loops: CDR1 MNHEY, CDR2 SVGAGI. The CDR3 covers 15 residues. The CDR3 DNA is TGTGCCAGCAGTTACCTTACGACGGCTTCCTACGAGCAGTACTTC. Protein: CASSYLTTASYEQYF.

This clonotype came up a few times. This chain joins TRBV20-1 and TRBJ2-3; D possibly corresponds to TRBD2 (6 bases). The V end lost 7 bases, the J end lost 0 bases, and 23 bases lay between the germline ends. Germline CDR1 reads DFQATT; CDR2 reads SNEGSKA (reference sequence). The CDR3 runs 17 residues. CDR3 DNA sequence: TGCAGTGTCCAGCGGGTGGCGAGTGGATTTAGCACAGATACGCAGTATTTT. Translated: CSVQRVASGFSTDTQYF.

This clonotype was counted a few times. CDR3 region: CASAERGSSYNEQFF. CDR3 nucleotide sequence: TGTGCCAGCGCGGAGAGAGGCAGCTCCTACAATGAGCAGTTCTTC. The chain is built from TRBV12-3 or TRBV12-4 and TRBJ2-1; D not resolved. Trimming cost V 8 bases and J 0 bases, with 14 bases left between them. The CDR3 covers 15 residues.

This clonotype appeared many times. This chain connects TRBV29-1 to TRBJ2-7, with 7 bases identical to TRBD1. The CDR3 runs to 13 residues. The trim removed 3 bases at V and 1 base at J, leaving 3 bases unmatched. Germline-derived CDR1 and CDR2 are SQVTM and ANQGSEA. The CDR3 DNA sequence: TGCAGCGTTGAGATGACAGGGTCCTACGAGCAGTACTTC. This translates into CSVEMTGSYEQYF.

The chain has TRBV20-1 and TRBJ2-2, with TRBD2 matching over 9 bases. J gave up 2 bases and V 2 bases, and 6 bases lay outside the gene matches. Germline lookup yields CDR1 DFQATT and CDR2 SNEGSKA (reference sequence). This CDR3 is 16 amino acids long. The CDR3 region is CSARPVAGVNTGELFF. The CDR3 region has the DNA TGCAGTGCTAGACCCGTAGCGGGGGTAAACACCGGGGAGCTGTTTTTT.

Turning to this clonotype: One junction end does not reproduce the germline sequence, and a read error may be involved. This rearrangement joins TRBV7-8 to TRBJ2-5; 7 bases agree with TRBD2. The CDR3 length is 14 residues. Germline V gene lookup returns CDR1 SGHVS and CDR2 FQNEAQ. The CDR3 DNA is TGTGCCAGCTGCTTGGGGGGGTTGGAGGAGACCCAGTACTTC. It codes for CASCLGGLEETQYF.